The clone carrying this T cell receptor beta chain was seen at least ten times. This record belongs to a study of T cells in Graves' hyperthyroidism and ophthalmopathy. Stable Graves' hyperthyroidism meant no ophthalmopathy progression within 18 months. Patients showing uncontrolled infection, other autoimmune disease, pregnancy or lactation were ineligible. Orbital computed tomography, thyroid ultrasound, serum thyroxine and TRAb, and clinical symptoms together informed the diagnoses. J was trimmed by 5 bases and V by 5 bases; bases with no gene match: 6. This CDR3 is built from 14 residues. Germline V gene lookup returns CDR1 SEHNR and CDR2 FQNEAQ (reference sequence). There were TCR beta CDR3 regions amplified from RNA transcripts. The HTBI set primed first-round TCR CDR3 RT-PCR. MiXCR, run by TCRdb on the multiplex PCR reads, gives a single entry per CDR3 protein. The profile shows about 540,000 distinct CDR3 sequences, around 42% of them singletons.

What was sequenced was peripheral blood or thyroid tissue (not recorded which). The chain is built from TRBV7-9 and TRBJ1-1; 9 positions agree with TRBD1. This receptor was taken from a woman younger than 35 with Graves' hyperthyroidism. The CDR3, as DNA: TGTGCCAGCAGCCGACAGGGGGAAGGTACTGAAGCTTTCTTT. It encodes CASSRQGEGTEAFF.